The rows below give T cell receptor beta chains drawn from one sample of a study of blood T cell repertoires in COVID-19. Clones were sequenced by immunoSEQ multiplex PCR, and TCRdb holds only the in-frame ones, with some missing. The repertoire holds under 200,000 clones, 70% to 90% seen once, with 20% to 25% in the top ten. The sequencing sample was made of peripheral blood. These TCRs come from a man aged 55 to 69 with active or convalescent COVID-19. The CDR3 runs from the conserved cysteine through the conserved F or W. Each record gives: CDR3 protein, CDR3 DNA, V gene, D gene, CDR3 length, J gene, clone size. A D gene is named only where the DNA matches it firmly. Size is omitted from some rows. Given values are once, few, many or a class for expanded clones.

CDR3aa: CASSSAGEGQPQHF
CDR3nt: TGCGCCAGCAGTTCGGCGGGGGAAGGCCAGCCCCAGCATTTT
v_gene: TRBV23-1
d_gene: -
len: 14
j_gene: TRBJ1-5
abundance: -

CDR3aa: CASSSRQGYSPLHF
CDR3nt: TGTGCCAGCAGCTCTAGACAGGGGTATTCACCCCTCCACTTT
v_gene: TRBV7-9
d_gene: TRBD1
len: 14
j_gene: TRBJ1-6
abundance: -

CDR3aa: CASSLEGREDTQYF
CDR3nt: TGTGCCAGTAGTCTCGAAGGACGGGAAGATACGCAGTATTTT
v_gene: TRBV19
d_gene: -
len: 14
j_gene: TRBJ2-3
abundance: -

CDR3aa: CASSRTIYREETQYF
CDR3nt: TGTGCCAGCAGCCGCACCATCTACAGGGAAGAGACCCAGTACTTC
v_gene: TRBV11-1
d_gene: -
len: 15
j_gene: TRBJ2-5
abundance: -

CDR3aa: CASSPHLEGNEQFF
CDR3nt: TGTGCCAGCAGCCCCCACTTGGAGGGCAATGAGCAGTTCTTC
v_gene: TRBV9
d_gene: -
len: 14
j_gene: TRBJ2-1
abundance: -

CDR3aa: CASSIGFRASNQPQHF
CDR3nt: TGTGCCAGTAGTATAGGATTCAGGGCTAGCAATCAGCCCCAGCATTTT
v_gene: TRBV19
d_gene: -
len: 16
j_gene: TRBJ1-5
abundance: -

CDR3aa: CASSLVGTGGNSPLHF
CDR3nt: TGTGCCAGCAGCTTAGTCGGGACAGGGGGGAATTCACCCCTCCACTTT
v_gene: TRBV7-2
d_gene: TRBD1
len: 16
j_gene: TRBJ1-6
abundance: -

CDR3aa: CASRLRGTGELFF
CDR3nt: TGTGCCAGCCGACTCAGAGGGACCGGGGAGCTGTTTTTT
v_gene: TRBV19
d_gene: -
len: 13
j_gene: TRBJ2-2
abundance: -

CDR3aa: CASSVRGDREKLFF
CDR3nt: TGTGCCAGCAGTGTTCGGGGGGATCGTGAAAAACTGTTTTTT
v_gene: TRBV2
d_gene: -
len: 14
j_gene: TRBJ1-4
abundance: -

CDR3aa: CASRLLAGEDTQYF
CDR3nt: TGTGCCAGCAGACTACTAGCGGGGGAAGATACGCAGTATTTT
v_gene: TRBV6-6
d_gene: TRBD2
len: 14
j_gene: TRBJ2-3
abundance: -

CDR3aa: CASSLLTGTGELFF
CDR3nt: TGTGCCAGCAGCTTACTTACAGGGACCGGGGAGCTGTTTTTT
v_gene: TRBV5-6
d_gene: -
len: 14
j_gene: TRBJ2-2
abundance: -

CDR3aa: CASSPSLGGSGYGYTF
CDR3nt: TGTGCCAGCTCACCCTCCTTGGGAGGGTCGGGCTATGGCTACACCTTC
v_gene: TRBV18
d_gene: -
len: 16
j_gene: TRBJ1-2
abundance: -

CDR3aa: CASSSRGFHEQFF
CDR3nt: TGTGCCAGCAGTTCGCGAGGGTTCCATGAGCAGTTCTTC
v_gene: TRBV27
d_gene: -
len: 13
j_gene: TRBJ2-1
abundance: -

CDR3aa: CASSWPANRETTGELFF
CDR3nt: TGCGCCAGCAGCTGGCCGGCTAACAGGGAAACGACCGGGGAGCTGTTTTTT
v_gene: TRBV5-1
d_gene: -
len: 17
j_gene: TRBJ2-2
abundance: -

CDR3aa: CASRSSPGLGRDSSYNEQFF
CDR3nt: TGTGCCAGCAGATCCAGTCCGGGACTAGGACGAGATAGCTCCTACAATGAGCAGTTCTTC
v_gene: TRBV14
d_gene: TRBD2
len: 20
j_gene: TRBJ2-1
abundance: -

CDR3aa: CASSEGGFPGYTF
CDR3nt: TGTGCCAGCAGTGAGGGAGGGTTTCCTGGCTACACCTTC
v_gene: TRBV2
d_gene: -
len: 13
j_gene: TRBJ1-2
abundance: -

CDR3aa: CASSEGGQGKNIQYF
CDR3nt: TGTGCCAGCAGTGAAGGGGGACAGGGTAAAAACATTCAGTACTTC
v_gene: TRBV6-1
d_gene: TRBD1
len: 15
j_gene: TRBJ2-4
abundance: -

CDR3aa: CASSKAVRTEAFF
CDR3nt: TGTGCCAGTAGTAAGGCCGTGAGGACTGAAGCTTTCTTT
v_gene: TRBV19
d_gene: -
len: 13
j_gene: TRBJ1-1
abundance: -

CDR3aa: CASSPSGTGGNEQFF
CDR3nt: TGTGCCAGCAGCCCCTCGGGGACAGGGGGCAATGAGCAGTTCTTC
v_gene: TRBV7-3
d_gene: TRBD1
len: 15
j_gene: TRBJ2-1
abundance: -

CDR3aa: CASRYHTGLAGRSGNEQFF
CDR3nt: TGTGCCAGCAGATATCATACGGGACTAGCGGGTCGGTCAGGCAATGAGCAGTTCTTC
v_gene: TRBV7-9
d_gene: TRBD2
len: 19
j_gene: TRBJ2-1
abundance: once

CDR3aa: CASTPGQGSNEQFF
CDR3nt: TGTGCCAGCACCCCGGGACAGGGGTCCAATGAGCAGTTCTTC
v_gene: TRBV27
d_gene: TRBD1
len: 14
j_gene: TRBJ2-1
abundance: few

CDR3aa: CASSQGQGRYSGANVLTF
CDR3nt: TGTGCCAGCAGCCAAGGACAGGGGAGGTACTCTGGGGCCAACGTCCTGACTTTC
v_gene: TRBV14
d_gene: TRBD1
len: 18
j_gene: TRBJ2-6
abundance: -

CDR3aa: CASGLGHPNGYTF
CDR3nt: TGTGCTAGTGGTTTGGGACACCCGAATGGCTACACCTTC
v_gene: TRBV12-5
d_gene: -
len: 13
j_gene: TRBJ1-2
abundance: -

CDR3aa: CATSHGGGAGETQYF
CDR3nt: TGTGCCACCTCCCATGGCGGGGGGGCGGGGGAGACCCAGTACTTC
v_gene: TRBV15
d_gene: TRBD2
len: 15
j_gene: TRBJ2-5
abundance: -

CDR3aa: CASTNLGDTEAFF
CDR3nt: TGTGCCAGCACCAACCTTGGAGACACTGAAGCTTTCTTT
v_gene: TRBV3-1/TRBV3-2
d_gene: -
len: 13
j_gene: TRBJ1-1
abundance: -

CDR3aa: CASSDSGQGYEQYF
CDR3nt: TGTGCCAGCAGCGATTCGGGACAGGGCTACGAGCAGTACTTC
v_gene: TRBV3-1/TRBV3-2
d_gene: TRBD1
len: 14
j_gene: TRBJ2-7
abundance: -

CDR3aa: CASSAIWTTAPTDTQYF
CDR3nt: TGTGCCAGCAGCGCCATCTGGACTACCGCTCCTACAGATACGCAGTATTTT
v_gene: TRBV9
d_gene: -
len: 17
j_gene: TRBJ2-3
abundance: -

CDR3aa: CAISDGAGNTIYF
CDR3nt: TGTGCCATCAGTGACGGGGCTGGAAACACCATATATTTT
v_gene: TRBV10-3
d_gene: -
len: 13
j_gene: TRBJ1-3
abundance: -

CDR3aa: CASSLAVASGVTGELFF
CDR3nt: TGCGCCAGCAGCTTGGCCGTCGCTAGCGGGGTCACCGGGGAGCTGTTTTTT
v_gene: TRBV5-1
d_gene: TRBD2
len: 17
j_gene: TRBJ2-2
abundance: -

CDR3aa: CASNNRGLNTIYF
CDR3nt: TGCGCCAGCAATAACAGGGGGCTGAACACCATATATTTT
v_gene: TRBV10-1
d_gene: TRBD1
len: 13
j_gene: TRBJ1-3
abundance: -

CDR3aa: CASSRRAGGSYNSPLHF
CDR3nt: TGTGCCAGCAGCCGGAGGGCAGGGGGCTCCTATAATTCACCCCTCCACTTT
v_gene: TRBV2
d_gene: TRBD1
len: 17
j_gene: TRBJ1-6
abundance: -

CDR3aa: CASSLTGEGYEQYF
CDR3nt: TGTGCCAGCAGTTTAACAGGGGAAGGGTACGAGCAGTACTTC
v_gene: TRBV27
d_gene: TRBD1
len: 14
j_gene: TRBJ2-7
abundance: -

CDR3aa: CATSSSGYGYTF
CDR3nt: TGTGCCACTTCGTCGTCAGGCTATGGCTACACCTTC
v_gene: TRBV2
d_gene: -
len: 12
j_gene: TRBJ1-2
abundance: -

CDR3aa: CASSLHGQRGTGELFF
CDR3nt: TGTGCCAGCAGCTTACATGGACAGCGTGGGACCGGGGAGCTGTTTTTT
v_gene: TRBV7-2
d_gene: -
len: 16
j_gene: TRBJ2-2
abundance: few

CDR3aa: CASSLSGADTQYF
CDR3nt: TGTGCCAGCAGCTTATCGGGTGCAGATACGCAGTATTTT
v_gene: TRBV7-9
d_gene: -
len: 13
j_gene: TRBJ2-3
abundance: -

CDR3aa: CASTQTGANYGYTF
CDR3nt: TGCGCCAGCACCCAGACAGGGGCAAACTATGGCTACACCTTC
v_gene: TRBV5-1
d_gene: TRBD1
len: 14
j_gene: TRBJ1-2
abundance: -

CDR3aa: CASSPYLGGAQETQYF
CDR3nt: TGCGCCAGCAGCCCCTACTTAGGCGGGGCACAAGAGACCCAGTACTTC
v_gene: TRBV4-1
d_gene: -
len: 16
j_gene: TRBJ2-5
abundance: -

CDR3aa: CASSFLSQGGETQYF
CDR3nt: TGTGCCAGCAGCTTTTTATCACAGGGGGGAGAGACCCAGTACTTC
v_gene: TRBV5-6
d_gene: TRBD1
len: 15
j_gene: TRBJ2-5
abundance: -

CDR3aa: CASSQYMDTQYF
CDR3nt: TGTGCCAGCAGCCAATACATGGATACGCAGTATTTT
v_gene: TRBV14
d_gene: -
len: 12
j_gene: TRBJ2-3
abundance: -

CDR3aa: CASSLGSNPQTQYF
CDR3nt: TGTGCCAGCAGTTTAGGGAGTAACCCCCAGACCCAGTACTTC
v_gene: TRBV27
d_gene: -
len: 14
j_gene: TRBJ2-5
abundance: -

CDR3aa: CASSQRLTSRWETQYF
CDR3nt: TGTGCCAGCAGCCAGAGGTTAACTAGCAGATGGGAGACCCAGTACTTC
v_gene: TRBV14
d_gene: -
len: 16
j_gene: TRBJ2-5
abundance: once

CDR3aa: CASSPRDGRTGELFF
CDR3nt: TGTGCCAGCAGCCCACGGGACGGGAGGACCGGGGAGCTGTTTTTT
v_gene: TRBV5-4
d_gene: TRBD2
len: 15
j_gene: TRBJ2-2
abundance: -

CDR3aa: CASSESFAGLAADTQYF
CDR3nt: TGCGCCAGCAGTGAGTCATTTGCAGGACTAGCGGCGGATACGCAGTATTTT
v_gene: TRBV10-2
d_gene: TRBD2
len: 17
j_gene: TRBJ2-3
abundance: once

CDR3aa: CGTGEAQPQHF
CDR3nt: TGTGGGACAGGGGAGGCTCAGCCCCAGCATTTT
v_gene: TRBV7-9
d_gene: TRBD1
len: 11
j_gene: TRBJ1-5
abundance: -

CDR3aa: CASSPGNLFF
CDR3nt: TGTGCCAGCAGCCCGGGTAACCTGTTTTTT
v_gene: TRBV21-1
d_gene: -
len: 10
j_gene: TRBJ1-4
abundance: -

CDR3aa: CASSPGQANTEAFF
CDR3nt: TGTGCCAGCTCACCCGGACAAGCGAACACTGAAGCTTTCTTT
v_gene: TRBV18
d_gene: -
len: 14
j_gene: TRBJ1-1
abundance: -

CDR3aa: CATSRETGGVGKLFF
CDR3nt: TGTGCCACCAGCAGAGAGACAGGTGGAGTGGGAAAACTGTTTTTT
v_gene: TRBV15
d_gene: -
len: 15
j_gene: TRBJ1-4
abundance: -

CDR3aa: CASGNPGGYNQPQHF
CDR3nt: TGTGCCAGCGGGAACCCAGGGGGGTACAATCAGCCCCAGCATTTT
v_gene: TRBV6-5
d_gene: TRBD1
len: 15
j_gene: TRBJ1-5
abundance: -

CDR3aa: CASSRTGNSPLHF
CDR3nt: TGTGCCAGCAGCAGGACAGGGAATTCACCCCTCCACTTT
v_gene: TRBV5-5
d_gene: TRBD1
len: 13
j_gene: TRBJ1-6
abundance: -

CDR3aa: CASSPLRNTEAFF
CDR3nt: TGTGCCAGCAGCCCGCTGAGGAACACTGAAGCTTTCTTT
v_gene: TRBV7-2
d_gene: -
len: 13
j_gene: TRBJ1-1
abundance: -

CDR3aa: CASSLVPQETQYF
CDR3nt: TGCGCCAGCAGCTTGGTTCCACAAGAGACCCAGTACTTC
v_gene: TRBV5-1
d_gene: -
len: 13
j_gene: TRBJ2-5
abundance: -

CDR3aa: CASSQYGRRTDTQYF
CDR3nt: TGTGCCAGCAGCCAATACGGGAGACGCACAGATACGCAGTATTTT
v_gene: TRBV3-1/TRBV3-2
d_gene: -
len: 15
j_gene: TRBJ2-3
abundance: once

CDR3aa: CASSRGLAGGNEQFF
CDR3nt: TGTGCCAGCAGTCGGGGACTAGCGGGGGGCAATGAGCAGTTCTTC
v_gene: TRBV5-4
d_gene: TRBD2
len: 15
j_gene: TRBJ2-1
abundance: -

CDR3aa: CASSEALGGGTYEQYF
CDR3nt: TGTGCCAGCAGTGAAGCGCTTGGGGGGGGAACCTACGAGCAGTACTTC
v_gene: TRBV6-1
d_gene: TRBD2
len: 16
j_gene: TRBJ2-7
abundance: few

CDR3aa: CATSDSGGTGEKLFF
CDR3nt: TGTGCCACCAGTGACTCCGGAGGGACGGGGGAAAAACTGTTTTTT
v_gene: TRBV24-1
d_gene: -
len: 15
j_gene: TRBJ1-4
abundance: -

CDR3aa: CASSVFRQETQYF
CDR3nt: TGTGCCAGCAGTGTGTTCAGGCAAGAGACCCAGTACTTC
v_gene: TRBV2
d_gene: -
len: 13
j_gene: TRBJ2-5
abundance: -

CDR3aa: CATSASGTGERDEKLFF
CDR3nt: TGTGCCACCAGCGCCTCCGGGACAGGGGAAAGGGATGAAAAACTGTTTTTT
v_gene: TRBV15
d_gene: TRBD1
len: 17
j_gene: TRBJ1-4
abundance: -

CDR3aa: CASSPTTGQVNYGYTF
CDR3nt: TGTGCCAGCAGCCCTACGACGGGACAGGTCAACTATGGCTACACCTTC
v_gene: TRBV7-9
d_gene: TRBD1
len: 16
j_gene: TRBJ1-2
abundance: few